Listed below are T cell receptor beta chains from one sample, sequenced in a study of PD-L1 blockade in urothelial cancer. Libraries were prepared by immunoSEQ multiplex PCR; TCRdb keeps only in-frame clonotypes and omits some of them. This repertoire shows 90,000 or so clones, 80% to 90% found once; its top ten account for 0.97%. The sequencing here drew on PBMCs, taken around atezolizumab (anti-PD-L1) treatment. All receptors come from a woman of 80 years or more with urothelial cancer. The CDR3 runs from the conserved cysteine through the conserved F or W. Each record gives: D gene, clone size, J gene, V gene, CDR3 protein, CDR3 DNA. D genes are given only for firm matches. Rows give clone size only sometimes, using once, few, many, or a class for an expanded clone.

NA,NA,TRBJ2-7,TRBV5-4,CASSLEGVGQYF,TGTGCCAGCAGCTTGGAGGGGGTTGGGCAGTACTTC
TRBD1,once,TRBJ1-5,TRBV27,CASSPTRGGGLAQHF,TGTGCCAGCAGTCCGACTAGAGGGGGCGGGTTGGCCCAGCATTTT
TRBD2,once,TRBJ2-3,TRBV9,CASSVEVPGGWSTDTQYF,TGTGCCAGCAGCGTAGAGGTTCCGGGGGGGTGGAGCACAGATACGCAGTATTTT
TRBD1,NA,TRBJ2-3,TRBV30,CAWSEQGGPDTQYF,TGTGCCTGGAGTGAACAGGGGGGCCCAGATACGCAGTATTTT
NA,NA,TRBJ1-2,TRBV7-9,CASSSRDVINYGYTF,TGTGCCAGCAGCTCGCGGGACGTAATTAACTATGGCTACACCTTC
NA,NA,TRBJ1-1,TRBV2,CASRLQDTEAFF,TGTGCCAGCAGACTACAGGACACTGAAGCTTTCTTT
TRBD2,NA,TRBJ2-7,TRBV27,CASRLRITSGLWRSYEQYF,TGTGCCAGCAGGCTAAGGATAACTAGCGGGTTGTGGAGATCCTACGAGCAGTACTTC
TRBD1,few,TRBJ1-3,TRBV29-1,CSVATGAGNTIYF,TGCAGCGTTGCCACAGGGGCTGGAAACACCATATATTTT
NA,few,TRBJ1-5,TRBV19,CASSMSRDQPQHF,TGTGCCAGTAGTATGAGCCGAGATCAGCCCCAGCATTTT
TRBD1,NA,TRBJ1-5,TRBV28,CASSLTGGGQPQHF,TGTGCCAGCAGTCTCACAGGGGGCGGACAGCCCCAGCATTTT
NA,NA,TRBJ1-5,TRBV18,CASSPADNQPQHF,TGTGCCAGCTCACCGGCGGACAATCAGCCCCAGCATTTT
TRBD1,NA,TRBJ2-7,TRBV11-3,CASSPRTGTPSYEQYF,TGTGCCAGCAGCCCCCGGACAGGGACCCCCTCCTACGAGCAGTACTTC
NA,NA,TRBJ1-1,TRBV6-1,CASSTGLLTEAFF,TGTGCCAGCAGTACAGGACTACTCACTGAAGCTTTCTTT
TRBD1,NA,TRBJ1-2,TRBV5-6,CASSGQGLNYGYTF,TGTGCCAGCAGTGGACAGGGACTTAACTATGGCTACACCTTC
NA,NA,TRBJ1-1,TRBV18,CASSPETGTEAFF,TGTGCCAGCTCCCCTGAGACTGGCACTGAAGCTTTCTTT
NA,NA,TRBJ1-5,TRBV27,CASSPQGPNQPQHF,TGTGCCAGCAGTCCCCAGGGTCCCAATCAGCCCCAGCATTTT
NA,NA,TRBJ1-3,TRBV5-1,CASSEGQGSSGNTIYF,TGCGCCAGCAGCGAAGGGCAGGGGAGCTCTGGAAACACCATATATTTT
TRBD2,NA,TRBJ2-5,TRBV14,CASSPRGTSGRWQETQYF,TGTGCCAGCAGCCCGAGAGGGACTAGCGGGAGATGGCAAGAGACCCAGTACTTC
NA,NA,TRBJ1-5,TRBV28,CASIGTPSNQPQHF,TGTGCCAGTATCGGGACACCTAGCAATCAGCCCCAGCATTTT
NA,NA,TRBJ1-1,TRBV7-8,CASSLGQLMNTEAFF,TGTGCCAGCAGCTTAGGACAACTGATGAACACTGAAGCTTTCTTT
NA,once,TRBJ2-2,TRBV30,CAWSAPGQVGRRWRNTGELFF,TGTGCCTGGAGTGCACCGGGACAAGTCGGGAGGCGGTGGAGGAACACCGGGGAGCTGTTTTTT
TRBD1,NA,TRBJ2-7,TRBV5-6,CASSAELDRGGFGQYF,TGTGCCAGCAGCGCCGAATTAGACAGGGGGGGATTTGGGCAGTACTTC
TRBD1,once,TRBJ2-5,TRBV25-1,CASSVTGGFGTQYF,TGTGCCAGCAGTGTTACAGGGGGATTCGGGACCCAGTACTTC
TRBD1,NA,TRBJ1-2,TRBV5-4,CASSSRTGTNYGYTF,TGTGCCAGCAGCTCGCGGACAGGGACTAACTATGGCTACACCTTC
NA,NA,TRBJ2-3,TRBV13,CASSPSGRGTQYF,TGTGCCAGCAGCCCCAGCGGCAGGGGTACGCAGTATTTT
TRBD1,NA,TRBJ1-5,TRBV27,CASSLGTGANQPQHF,TGTGCCAGCAGTCTCGGGACAGGCGCCAATCAGCCCCAGCATTTT
NA,NA,TRBJ2-5,TRBV5-8,CASSINQETQYF,TGTGCCAGCAGCATTAATCAAGAGACCCAGTACTTC
TRBD1,NA,TRBJ2-1,TRBV6-5,CASSYQGDEQFF,TGTGCCAGCAGTTACCAGGGGGATGAGCAGTTCTTC
NA,NA,TRBJ2-1,TRBV9,CASSVDGGHEQFF,TGTGCCAGCAGCGTAGATGGGGGCCATGAGCAGTTCTTC
TRBD1,NA,TRBJ1-2,TRBV28,CASRTGTDYGYTF,TGTGCCAGCAGGACCGGGACAGACTATGGCTACACCTTC
TRBD2,NA,TRBJ2-1,TRBV2,CASQIKRGSYNEQFF,TGTGCCAGCCAGATCAAGCGGGGCTCCTACAATGAGCAGTTCTTC
TRBD1,NA,TRBJ1-4,TRBV6-1,CASSSTGTNEKLFF,TGTGCCAGCAGTTCGACAGGGACTAATGAAAAACTGTTTTTT
NA,NA,TRBJ1-1,TRBV30,CAWSAGRNFLSTEAFF,TGTGCCTGGAGTGCGGGTCGTAACTTTTTGAGCACTGAAGCTTTCTTT